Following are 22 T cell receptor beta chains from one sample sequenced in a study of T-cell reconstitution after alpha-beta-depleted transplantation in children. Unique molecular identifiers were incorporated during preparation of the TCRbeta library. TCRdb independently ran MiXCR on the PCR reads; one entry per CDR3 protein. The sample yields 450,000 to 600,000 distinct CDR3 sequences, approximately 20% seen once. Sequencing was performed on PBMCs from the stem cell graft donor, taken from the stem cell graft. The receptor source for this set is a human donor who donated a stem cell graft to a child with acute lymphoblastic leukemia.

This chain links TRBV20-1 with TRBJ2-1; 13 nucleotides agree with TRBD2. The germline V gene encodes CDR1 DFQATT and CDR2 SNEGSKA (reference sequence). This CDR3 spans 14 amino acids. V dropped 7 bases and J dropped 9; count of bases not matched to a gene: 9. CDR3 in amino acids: CSGAGGLAGREQFF. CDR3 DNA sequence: TGCAGTGGCGCCGGGGGACTAGCGGGACGTGAGCAGTTCTTC.

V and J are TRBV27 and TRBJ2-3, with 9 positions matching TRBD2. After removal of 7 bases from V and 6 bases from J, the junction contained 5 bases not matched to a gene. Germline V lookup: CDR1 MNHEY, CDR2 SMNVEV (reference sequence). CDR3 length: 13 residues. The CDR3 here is CASNEREADTQYF. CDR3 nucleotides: TGTGCCAGCAATGAGCGGGAGGCGGATACGCAGTATTTT.

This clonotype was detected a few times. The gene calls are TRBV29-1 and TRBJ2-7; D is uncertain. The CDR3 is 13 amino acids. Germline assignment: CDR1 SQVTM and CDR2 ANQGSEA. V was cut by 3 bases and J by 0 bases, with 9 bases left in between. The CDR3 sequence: CSVEGLSSYEQYF. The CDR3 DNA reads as TGCAGCGTTGAGGGCCTCAGCTCCTACGAGCAGTACTTC.

The CDR3 nucleotides are TGCGCCAGCAGCCAATCTAACGAAGAGGCGGATAGCAATCAGCCCCAGCATTTT. Translating it yields CASSQSNEEADSNQPQHF. The chain uses TRBV4-1 and TRBJ1-5; D gene uncertain. CDR3 size: 18 residues. V lost 2 bases and J lost 0, with 17 bases in between. The germline CDR1 and CDR2 sequences are MGHRA and YSYEKL.

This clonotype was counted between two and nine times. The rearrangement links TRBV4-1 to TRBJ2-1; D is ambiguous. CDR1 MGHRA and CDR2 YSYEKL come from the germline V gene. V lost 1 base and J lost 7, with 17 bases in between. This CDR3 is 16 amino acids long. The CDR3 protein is CASSQGIPYPGNEQFF. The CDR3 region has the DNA TGCGCCAGCAGCCAAGGAATTCCTTACCCAGGAAATGAGCAGTTCTTC.

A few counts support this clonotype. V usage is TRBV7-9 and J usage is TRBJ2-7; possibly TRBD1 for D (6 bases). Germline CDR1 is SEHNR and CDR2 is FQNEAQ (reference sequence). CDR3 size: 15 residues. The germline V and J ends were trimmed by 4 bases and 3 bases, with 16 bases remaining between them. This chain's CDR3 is CASSSPRDINYEQYF. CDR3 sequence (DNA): TGTGCCAGCAGCTCACCCCGGGACATCAACTACGAGCAGTACTTC.

In DNA form, the CDR3 reads TGTGCCAGCAGCCACTCGACTGGCGGAGATGAGCAGTTCTTC. It translates to CASSHSTGGDEQFF. The rearrangement links TRBV7-9 to TRBJ2-1; D gene ambiguous. V was pared by 5 bases and J by 8 bases, with 16 bases between. CDR3 size: 14 residues. Germline CDR1 is SEHNR and CDR2 is FQNEAQ (reference sequence).

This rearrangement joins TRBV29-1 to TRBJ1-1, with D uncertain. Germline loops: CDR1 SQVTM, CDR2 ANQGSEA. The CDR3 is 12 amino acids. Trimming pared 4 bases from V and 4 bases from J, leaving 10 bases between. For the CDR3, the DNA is TGCAGCGTTGGCGAGGGAGGCACTGAAGCTTTCTTT. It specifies CSVGEGGTEAFF.

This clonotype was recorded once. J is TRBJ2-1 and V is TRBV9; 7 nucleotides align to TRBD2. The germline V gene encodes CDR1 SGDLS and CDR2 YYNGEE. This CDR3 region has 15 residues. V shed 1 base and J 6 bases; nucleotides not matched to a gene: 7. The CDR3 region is CASSVRTRTINEQFF. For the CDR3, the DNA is TGTGCCAGCAGCGTACGGACTAGGACAATCAATGAGCAGTTCTTC. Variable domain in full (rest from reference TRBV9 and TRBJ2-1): DSGVTQTPKHLITATGQRVTLRCSPRSGDLSVYWYQQSLDQGLQFLIQYYNGEERAKGNILERFSAQQFPDLHSELNLSSLELGDSALYFCASSVRTRTINEQFFGPGTRLTVL.

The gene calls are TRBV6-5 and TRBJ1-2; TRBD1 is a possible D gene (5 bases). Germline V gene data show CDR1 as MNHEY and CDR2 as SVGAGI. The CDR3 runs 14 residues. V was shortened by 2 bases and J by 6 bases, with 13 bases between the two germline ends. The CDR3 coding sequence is TGTGCCAGCAGTTACGTGGCACCAGGGAATGGCTACACCTTC. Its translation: CASSYVAPGNGYTF.

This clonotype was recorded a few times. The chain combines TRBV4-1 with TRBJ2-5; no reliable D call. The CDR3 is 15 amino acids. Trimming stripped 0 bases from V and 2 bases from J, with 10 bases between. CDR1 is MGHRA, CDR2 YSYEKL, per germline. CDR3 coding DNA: TGCGCCAGCAGCCAAGATATCCCGGTTCAAGAGACCCAGTACTTC. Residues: CASSQDIPVQETQYF.

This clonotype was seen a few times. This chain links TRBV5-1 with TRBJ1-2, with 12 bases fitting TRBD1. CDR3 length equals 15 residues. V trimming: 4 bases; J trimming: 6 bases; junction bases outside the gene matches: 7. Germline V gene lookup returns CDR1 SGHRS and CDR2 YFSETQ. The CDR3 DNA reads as TGCGCCAGCAGCCTACCGGGACAGGGGGCGGATGGCTACACCTTC. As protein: CASSLPGQGADGYTF.

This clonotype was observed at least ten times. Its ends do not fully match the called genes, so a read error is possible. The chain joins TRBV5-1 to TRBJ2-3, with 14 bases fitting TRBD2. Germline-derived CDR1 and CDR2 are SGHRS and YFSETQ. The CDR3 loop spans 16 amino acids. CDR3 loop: CASSSGLAGGTDTQYF. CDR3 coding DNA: TGTGCCAGCAGCTCGGGACTAGCGGGGGGCACAGATACGCAGTATTTT.

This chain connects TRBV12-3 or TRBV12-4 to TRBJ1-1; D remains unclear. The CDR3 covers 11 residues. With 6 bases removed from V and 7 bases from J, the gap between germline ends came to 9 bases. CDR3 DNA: TGTGCCAGCAGCAAGGCTCTTGAAGCTTTCTTT. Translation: CASSKALEAFF.

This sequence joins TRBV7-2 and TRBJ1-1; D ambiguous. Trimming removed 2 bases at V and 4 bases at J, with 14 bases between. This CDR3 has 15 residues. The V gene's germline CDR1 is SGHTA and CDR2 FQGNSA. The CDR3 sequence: CASSLSLWQGTEAFF. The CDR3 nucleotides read TGTGCCAGCAGCTTAAGTCTCTGGCAAGGCACTGAAGCTTTCTTT.

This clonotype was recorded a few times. CDR3 region: CASRRTGSGISTDTQYF. DNA of the CDR3: TGCGCCAGCAGGCGTACAGGGAGCGGGATTAGCACAGATACGCAGTATTTT. The V call is TRBV5-1, the J call TRBJ2-3; a weak D match, TRBD2 (7 bases). The germline V gene encodes CDR1 SGHRS and CDR2 YFSETQ. The CDR3 consists of 17 residues. V lost 5 bases and J 0 bases, leaving 19 bases between the germline ends.

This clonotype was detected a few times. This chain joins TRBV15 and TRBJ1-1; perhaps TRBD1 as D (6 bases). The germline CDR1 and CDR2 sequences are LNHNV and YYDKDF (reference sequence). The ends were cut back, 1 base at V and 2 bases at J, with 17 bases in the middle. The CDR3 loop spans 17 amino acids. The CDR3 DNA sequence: TGTGCCACCAGCAGAGTTGGGGGCAGGAAAGCCAACACTGAAGCTTTCTTT. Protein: CATSRVGGRKANTEAFF.

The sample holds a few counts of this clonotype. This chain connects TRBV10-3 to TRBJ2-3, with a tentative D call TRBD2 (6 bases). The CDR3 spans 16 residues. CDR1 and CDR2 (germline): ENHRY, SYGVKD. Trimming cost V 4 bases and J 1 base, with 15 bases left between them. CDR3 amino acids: CAISGGGAGRTDTQYF. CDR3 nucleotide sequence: TGTGCCATCAGTGGAGGCGGGGCGGGACGCACAGATACGCAGTATTTT.

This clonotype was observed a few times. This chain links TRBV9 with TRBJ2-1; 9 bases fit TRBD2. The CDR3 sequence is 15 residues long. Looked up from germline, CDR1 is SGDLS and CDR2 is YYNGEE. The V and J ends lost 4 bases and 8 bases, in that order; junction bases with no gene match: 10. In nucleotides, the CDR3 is TGTGCCAGCAGCCCAGGGGCGGGAGGGCTGTATGAGCAGTTCTTC. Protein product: CASSPGAGGLYEQFF.

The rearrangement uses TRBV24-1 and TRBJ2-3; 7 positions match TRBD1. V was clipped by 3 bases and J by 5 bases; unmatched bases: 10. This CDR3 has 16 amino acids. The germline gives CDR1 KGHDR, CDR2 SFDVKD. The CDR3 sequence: CATSDIQGLSGDTQYF. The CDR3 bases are TGTGCCACCAGTGATATACAGGGGTTGTCGGGAGATACGCAGTATTTT.

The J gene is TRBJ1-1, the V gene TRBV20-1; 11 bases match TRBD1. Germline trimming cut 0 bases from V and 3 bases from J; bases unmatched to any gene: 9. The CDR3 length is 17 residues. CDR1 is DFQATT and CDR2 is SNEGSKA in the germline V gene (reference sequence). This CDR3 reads CSARERTGGFEDTEAFF. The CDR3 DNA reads TGCAGTGCTAGAGAGAGGACAGGGGGCTTCGAGGACACTGAAGCTTTCTTT.

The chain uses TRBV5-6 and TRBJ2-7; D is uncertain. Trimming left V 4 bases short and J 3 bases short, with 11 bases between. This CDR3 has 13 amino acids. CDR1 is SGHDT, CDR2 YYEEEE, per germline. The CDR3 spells CASSGWYSYEQYF. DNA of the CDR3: TGTGCCAGCAGCGGGTGGTATAGCTACGAGCAGTACTTC.